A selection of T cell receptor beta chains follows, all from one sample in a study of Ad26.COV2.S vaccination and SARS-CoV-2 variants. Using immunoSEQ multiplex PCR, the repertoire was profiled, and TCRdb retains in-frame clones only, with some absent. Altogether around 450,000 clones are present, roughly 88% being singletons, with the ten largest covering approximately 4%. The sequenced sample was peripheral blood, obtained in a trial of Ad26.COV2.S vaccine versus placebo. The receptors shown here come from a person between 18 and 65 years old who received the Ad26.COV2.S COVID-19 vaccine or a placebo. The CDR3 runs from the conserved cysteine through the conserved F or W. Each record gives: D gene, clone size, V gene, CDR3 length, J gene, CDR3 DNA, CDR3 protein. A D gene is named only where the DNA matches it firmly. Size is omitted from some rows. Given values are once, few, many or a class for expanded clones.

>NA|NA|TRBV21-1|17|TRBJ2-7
TGTGCCAGCAGCAAAGTGGGGCTTTCCTCAAGCTCCTACGAGCAGTACTTC
CASSKVGLSSSSYEQYF
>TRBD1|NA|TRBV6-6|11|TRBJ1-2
TGTGCCCCACGCGGGACAGGGGACGACACCTTC
CAPRGTGDDTF
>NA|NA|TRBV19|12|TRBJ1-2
TGTGCCAGCACAGCGGATAACTATGGCTACACCTTC
CASTADNYGYTF
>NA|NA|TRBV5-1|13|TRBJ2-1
TGCGCCAGCAGCTTGGGACTAGGATTTGAGCAGTTCTTC
CASSLGLGFEQFF
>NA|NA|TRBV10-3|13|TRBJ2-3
TGTGCCATCAGTGAGTCGAAAAGAGATACGCAGTATTTT
CAISESKRDTQYF
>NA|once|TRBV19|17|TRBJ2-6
TGTGCCAGTAGTATACTCCTCAGGGCCTCTGGGGCCAACGTCCTGACTTTC
CASSILLRASGANVLTF
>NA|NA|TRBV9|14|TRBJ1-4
TGTGCCAGCAGCGTAGAGGGCAGGGCGGAGGAACTGTTTTTT
CASSVEGRAEELFF
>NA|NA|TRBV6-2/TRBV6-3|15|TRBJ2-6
TGTGCCAGCAGTTACTCCTCCTCTGGGGCCAACGTCCTGACTTTC
CASSYSSSGANVLTF
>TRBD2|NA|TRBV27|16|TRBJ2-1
TGTGCCAGCAGTTTAGAAGCGGGGAACTCCTACAATGAGCAGTTCTTC
CASSLEAGNSYNEQFF
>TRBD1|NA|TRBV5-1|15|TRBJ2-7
TGCGCCAGCAGCTTTATCAGGGGGCAAACCTACGAGCAGTACTTC
CASSFIRGQTYEQYF
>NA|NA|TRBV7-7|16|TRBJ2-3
TGTGCCAGCAGCTTGCTTGCAGGAGGTTCCACAGATACGCAGTATTTT
CASSLLAGGSTDTQYF
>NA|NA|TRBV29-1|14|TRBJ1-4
TGCAGCGTCCCCGGGGGGGAAACTAATGAAAAACTGTTTTTT
CSVPGGETNEKLFF
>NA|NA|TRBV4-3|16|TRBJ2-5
TGCGCCAGCAGCCAAGATCTGGGGAACACTGGGGAGACCCAGTACTTC
CASSQDLGNTGETQYF
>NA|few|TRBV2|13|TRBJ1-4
TGTGCCAGCAAGGGATCAACTAATGAAAAACTGTTTTTT
CASKGSTNEKLFF
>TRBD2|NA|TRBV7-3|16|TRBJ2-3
TGTGCCAGCAGTACCGGGACTAGCGTATCCACAGATACGCAGTATTTT
CASSTGTSVSTDTQYF
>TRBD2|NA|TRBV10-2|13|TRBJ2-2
TGCGCCAGCGGTGGGAGGGTGGCCGGGGAGCTGTTTTTT
CASGGRVAGELFF
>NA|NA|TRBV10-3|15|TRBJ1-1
TGTGCCATCAGTGATGTGGGGCGAGCAAACACTGAAGCTTTCTTT
CAISDVGRANTEAFF
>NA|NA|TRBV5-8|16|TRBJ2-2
TGTGCCAGCAGCCGTGACAGGTTTTCGAACACCGGGGAGCTGTTTTTT
CASSRDRFSNTGELFF
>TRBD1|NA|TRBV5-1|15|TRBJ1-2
TGCGCCAGCCACGAGGGGGCCAGGGCCGACTATGGCTACACCTTC
CASHEGARADYGYTF
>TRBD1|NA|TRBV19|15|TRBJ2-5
TGTGCCAGTAGTAGCTCTCGGACAGGGTCCGAGACCCAGTACTTC
CASSSSRTGSETQYF
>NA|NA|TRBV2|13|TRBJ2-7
TGTGCCAGCAGTGAAGGTCGGGCCTACGAGCAGTACTTC
CASSEGRAYEQYF
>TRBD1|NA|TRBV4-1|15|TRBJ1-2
TGCGCCAGCAGCCAAGATAGGGGACAGCAGTATGGCTACACCTTC
CASSQDRGQQYGYTF
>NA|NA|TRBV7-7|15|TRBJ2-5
TGTGCTAGCAGCCAAAATGTTGGGATAGCAGAGACCCAGTACTTC
CASSQNVGIAETQYF
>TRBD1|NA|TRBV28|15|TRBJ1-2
TGTGCCAGCGAGTACGATCGGACAGGGTGGGGCGGCTACACCTTC
CASEYDRTGWGGYTF
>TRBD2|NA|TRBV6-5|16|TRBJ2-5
TGTGCCAGCAGTTACCGGACTAGCATGACCGGGGAGACCCAGTACTTC
CASSYRTSMTGETQYF
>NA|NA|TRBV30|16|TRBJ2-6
TGTGCCTGGAGGAGGACAGCTTACTCTGGGGCCAACGTCCTGACTTTC
CAWRRTAYSGANVLTF
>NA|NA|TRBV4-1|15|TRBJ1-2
TGCGCCAGCAGCCAAGCGGAGGAAATGAACTATGGCTACACCTTC
CASSQAEEMNYGYTF
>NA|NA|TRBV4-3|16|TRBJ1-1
TGCGCCAGCAGCCAAGACTCGGGGGGGTATAACACTGAAGCTTTCTTT
CASSQDSGGYNTEAFF
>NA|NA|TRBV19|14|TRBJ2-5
TGTGCCAGTAGCGAAACAGGGTACCAAGAGACCCAGTACTTC
CASSETGYQETQYF
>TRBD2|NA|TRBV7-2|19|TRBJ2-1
TGTGCCAGCACGACCTATAGCCCTAGCGGGGCCAGCTCCTACAATGAGCAGTTCTTC
CASTTYSPSGASSYNEQFF
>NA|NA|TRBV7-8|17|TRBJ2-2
TGTGCCAGCAGCCCTAGGGGGGGGACAGGGAACACCGGGGAGCTGTTTTTT
CASSPRGGTGNTGELFF
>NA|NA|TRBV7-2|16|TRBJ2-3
TGTGCCAGCAGCTCAGGGGCGGGGACTAGCACAGATACGCAGTATTTT
CASSSGAGTSTDTQYF
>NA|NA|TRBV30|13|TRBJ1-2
TGTGCCTGGAGAAAAAGGGGCGGCTATGGCTACACCTTC
CAWRKRGGYGYTF
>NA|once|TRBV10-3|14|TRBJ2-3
TGTGCCATCACAAACGAACGAAGCACAGATACGCAGTATTTT
CAITNERSTDTQYF
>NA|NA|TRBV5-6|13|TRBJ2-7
TGTGCCAGCAGCTTGGGGGCACTATACGAGCAGTACTTC
CASSLGALYEQYF
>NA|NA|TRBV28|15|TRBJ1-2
TGTGCCAGCAGCCCTAACAGGAGATTTAACTATGGCTACACCTTC
CASSPNRRFNYGYTF
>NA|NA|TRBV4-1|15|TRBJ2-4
TGCGCCAGCAGCCAAGGTCCGGGAACCAAAAACATTCAGTACTTC
CASSQGPGTKNIQYF
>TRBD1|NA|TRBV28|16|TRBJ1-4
TGTGCCAGCAGTCGGACAGGGGTGGCGACTAATGAAAAACTGTTTTTT
CASSRTGVATNEKLFF
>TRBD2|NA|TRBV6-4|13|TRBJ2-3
TGTGCCAGCAGTCGGGAGGGCTCAGATACGCAGTATTTT
CASSREGSDTQYF
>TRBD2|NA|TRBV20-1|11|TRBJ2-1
TGCAGTGCTAGTCGGGGGGGCGAGCAGTTCTTC
CSASRGGEQFF
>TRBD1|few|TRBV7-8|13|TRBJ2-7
TGTGCCAGCAGCTTAGGGACAGGGGACGAGCAGTACTTC
CASSLGTGDEQYF
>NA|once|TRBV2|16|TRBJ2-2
TGTGCCAGCAGTCCCCGAGGGGCCGCGAACACCGGGGAGCTGTTTTTT
CASSPRGAANTGELFF
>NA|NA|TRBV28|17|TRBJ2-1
TGTGCCAGCAGTTTTTTTCCTAGTTTGCGGATTTACAATGAGCAGTTCTTC
CASSFFPSLRIYNEQFF
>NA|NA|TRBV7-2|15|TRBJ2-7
TGTGCCAGCAGCCCGTCGTCTGGGCGTTCCTACGAGCAGTACTTC
CASSPSSGRSYEQYF
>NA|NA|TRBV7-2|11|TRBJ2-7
TGTGCCAGCAGCTTAGTTGACGAGCAGTACTTC
CASSLVDEQYF
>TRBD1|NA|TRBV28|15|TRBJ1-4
TGTGCCAGCAGTGAAGACAGGGCAACTAATGAAAAACTGTTTTTT
CASSEDRATNEKLFF
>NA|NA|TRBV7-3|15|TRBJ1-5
TGTGCCAGCAGCCGGGACGGACAGTCCAATCAGCCCCAGCATTTT
CASSRDGQSNQPQHF
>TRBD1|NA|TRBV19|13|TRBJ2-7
TGTGCCACCAAAGGACAGGCCGCCTACGAGCAGTACTTC
CATKGQAAYEQYF
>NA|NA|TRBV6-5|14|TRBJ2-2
TGTGCCAGCACCCAAGGGTCTTACACCGGGGAGCTGTTTTTT
CASTQGSYTGELFF
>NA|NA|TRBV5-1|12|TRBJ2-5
TGCGCCAGCAGCTTGGTGGGACGGACCCAGTACTTC
CASSLVGRTQYF
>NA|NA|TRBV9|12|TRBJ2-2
TGTGCCAGCAGCGGGAGTCGCGGGGAGCTGTTTTTT
CASSGSRGELFF
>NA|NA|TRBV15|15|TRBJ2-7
TGTGCCACCAGCAGAGAGGGAGGCAGCTCCTACGAGCAGTACTTC
CATSREGGSSYEQYF
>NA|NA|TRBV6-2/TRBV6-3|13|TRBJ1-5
TGTGCCAGCAGTTTGTCGTTCAATCAGCCCCAGCATTTT
CASSLSFNQPQHF
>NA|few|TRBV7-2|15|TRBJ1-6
TGTGCCAGCAGCTTAGCGACCCCCAGTAATTCACCCCTCCACTTT
CASSLATPSNSPLHF
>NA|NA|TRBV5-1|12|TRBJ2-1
TGCGCCAGCAGCTTGGCTGGGGATGAGCAGTTCTTC
CASSLAGDEQFF
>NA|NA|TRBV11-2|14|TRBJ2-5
TGTGCCAGCAGCGGAATGGGGGCCCAAGAGACCCAGTACTTC
CASSGMGAQETQYF
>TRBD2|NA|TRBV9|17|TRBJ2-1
TGTGCCAGCAGCCTCTCGGGTAGCGGGGGCCCTTACAATGAGCAGTTCTTC
CASSLSGSGGPYNEQFF
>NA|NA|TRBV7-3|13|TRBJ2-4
TGTGCCAGCAGCTTAGGGGGGCAGGACATTCAGTACTTC
CASSLGGQDIQYF
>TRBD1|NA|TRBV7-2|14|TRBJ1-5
TGTGCCAGCAGCAACAGGGGTGGCAATCAGCCCCAGCATTTT
CASSNRGGNQPQHF
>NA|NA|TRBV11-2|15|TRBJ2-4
TGTGCCAGCAGCACAGGGCTGGGAGTGGAAAACATTCAGTACTTC
CASSTGLGVENIQYF